This paragraph covers one T cell receptor (beta chain) sequence. Antigen specificity is unknown. 60 Vbeta and 13 Jbeta primers were used in PCR. TCRdb's table, derived via immunoSEQ multiplex PCR, lists solely in-frame clones and lacks some. The table includes around 150,000 clones, roughly four fifths detected once. V was clipped by 0 bases and J by 3 bases, with 8 bases between them. Germline loops: CDR1 SGHRS, CDR2 YFSETQ. CDR3 length: 14 residues. This record belongs to a study of cytomegalovirus exposure and HLA in healthy donors. Findings and caveats of the study: A prior analysis recorded that most TCR beta V segments were productive about 87% or about 30% of the time.

The gene calls are TRBV5-1 and TRBJ2-3; a possible D gene is TRBD1 (6 bases). Material: PBMCs. This receptor was identified in a woman in her forties or fifties in good health and CMV-seronegative. The CDR3 is CASSLDRATDTQYF. CDR3 in DNA: TGCGCCAGCAGCTTGGACAGGGCGACAGATACGCAGTATTTT.